This TCR beta chain emerged from a study of shared clonotypes between healthy human individuals. The overall study: Each donor contributed plates that comprised three CD4 naive, three CD4 memory, two CD8 naive and one CD8 memory.

Study-level findings and limits: Clonotypes shared by all four sorted-subset donors had higher generation probabilities than non-shared clonotypes. Sequencing depth was expected to affect clonotype sharing among donors.

Once extracted for a subset, genomic DNA was divided evenly among several immunoSEQ plates. Clones were sequenced by immunoSEQ multiplex PCR, and TCRdb holds only the in-frame ones, with some missing. This table holds roughly 2.2 million clones, just over 90% found once. Deletions cut 4 bases from V and 3 bases from J, with 9 bases between. The germline gives CDR1 SEHNR, CDR2 FQNEAQ (reference sequence). The CDR3 covers 13 residues. This clone has just one count. The antigen remains undetermined. The chain employs TRBV7-9 and TRBJ1-1; no reliable D call. The sequence was collected from a man aged 18 to 30 in good health. Some clones in this sample may be carry-over from other donors' samples. The specimen sequenced was naive CD4+ T cells from PBMCs. Subset described: CD45RA+ positively selected. CDR3 sequence reads: CASSSDPHTEAFF. Here the CDR3 DNA reads TGTGCCAGCAGCTCAGATCCGCACACTGAAGCTTTCTTT.